Listed here are 11 T cell receptor beta chains from one sample, sequenced in a study of human T cells and chemical hapten exposure. From the RACE reads, TCRdb called clonotypes with MiXCR, one entry per CDR3 protein. The table has about 190,000 distinct CDR3 sequences, around 23% seen once; the top ten hold approximately 2.5%. Time point specified: patch test 3, about 24 weeks after DPC sensitization. Stated treatment: therapeutic diphenylcyclopropenone sensitization with weekly scalp DPC. The sample here was whole blood, taken in connection with sensitization to the hapten diphenylcyclopropenone (DPC). The receptors shown here come from a woman in her thirties or forties with alopecia areata. Some clones in this sample may be carry-over from other donors' samples.

This clonotype was found many times. This chain links TRBV29-1 with TRBJ2-7; tentatively, D is TRBD1 (5 bases). This CDR3 spans 14 amino acids. V was trimmed by 0 bases and J by 2 bases, leaving 11 bases between them. Germline-derived CDR1 and CDR2 are SQVTM and ANQGSEA. In DNA form, the CDR3 reads TGCAGCGTTGAAGAACGACAGCCCCCCTACGAGCAGTACTTC. Amino acids: CSVEERQPPYEQYF.

There are many counts of this clonotype. The chain couples TRBV6-2 or TRBV6-3 to TRBJ2-1; perhaps TRBD2 as D (6 bases). This CDR3 is built from 17 residues. CDR1 is MNHEY and CDR2 is SVGEGT in the germline V gene. The germline V and J ends were trimmed by 2 bases and 2 bases, with 16 bases remaining between them. CDR3 residues: CASSYAWDSRPYNEQFF. The DNA for the CDR3 is TGTGCCAGCAGTTACGCCTGGGACTCCCGCCCCTACAATGAGCAGTTCTTC.

This clonotype was counted between two and nine times. This chain joins TRBV5-1 and TRBJ1-1; tentative D call: TRBD1 (5 bases). This CDR3 has 12 residues. CDR1 SGHRS and CDR2 YFSETQ come from the germline V gene. The V gene lost 0 bases and the J gene lost 6 bases, with 6 bases spanning the gap. In nucleotides, the CDR3 is TGCGCCAGCAGCTTGGTGGGGCCTGAAGCTTTCTTT. Protein product: CASSLVGPEAFF. Filled out from reference TRBV5-1 and TRBJ1-1, the complete variable domain reads KAGVTQTPRYLIKTRGQQVTLSCSPISGHRSVSWYQQTPGQGLQFLFEYFSETQRNKGNFPGRFSGRQFSNSRSEMNVSTLELGDSALYLCASSLVGPEAFFGQGTRLTVV.

The sample holds a few counts of this clonotype. This rearrangement joins TRBV6-2 or TRBV6-3 to TRBJ2-2, with a weak D call TRBD1 (6 bases). The length of the CDR3 is 17 residues. Trimming removed 8 bases at V and 2 bases at J, with 21 bases between. Germline V gene sequence: CDR1 MNHEY, CDR2 SVGEGT. CDR3 DNA sequence: TGTGCCAGCTCTCTTTCCGGACAGAACCCTAACACCGGGGAGCTGTTTTTT. Protein sequence: CASSLSGQNPNTGELFF.

This rearrangement joins TRBV4-1 to TRBJ2-1; D not resolved. The germline V and J ends were trimmed by 4 bases and 4 bases, with 14 bases remaining between them. The CDR3 runs 15 residues. In germline, CDR1 is MGHRA, CDR2 YSYEKL. The CDR3 DNA reads as TGCGCCAGCAGCCCATGGCCCCGTGAGTACAATGAGCAGTTCTTC. Translated, it gives CASSPWPREYNEQFF.

In its sample, this clonotype was seen many times. Germline is not matched at one junction end, which may reflect a read error. V gene TRBV7-7 combines with J gene TRBJ2-5, with TRBD2 as a possible D gene (5 bases). The length of the CDR3 is 15 residues. Germline loops: CDR1 SSHAT, CDR2 FNYEAQ (reference sequence). The CDR3 loop reads CASSPGRLLQETQYF. The CDR3 DNA is TGTGCTAGCAGCCCGGGGAGACTGCTTCAAGAGACCCAGTACTTC.

This clonotype was observed a handful of times. The CDR3 here is CASSLARPPRIASGANVLTF. DNA of the CDR3: TGTGCCAGCAGTTTAGCCAGGCCCCCTAGAATTGCGTCTGGGGCCAACGTCCTGACTTTC. The chain joins TRBV28 to TRBJ2-6; no definite D call. Germline CDR1 is MDHEN and CDR2 is SYDVKM. There are 20 residues in the CDR3. Trimming removed 2 bases from V and 1 base from J, with 21 bases in between.

The sample holds a few counts of this clonotype. The chain joins TRBV6-2 or TRBV6-3 to TRBJ2-5; D may match TRBD1 or TRBD2 (5 bases each). CDR1 and CDR2 (germline): MNHEY, SVGEGT. The ends were cut back, 0 bases at V and 1 base at J, with 9 bases in the middle. The CDR3 spans 15 residues. The CDR3 loop reads CASSYSFGTQETQYF. In DNA, the CDR3 is TGTGCCAGCAGTTACTCTTTCGGGACCCAAGAGACCCAGTACTTC.

This clonotype was seen a few times. The chain employs TRBV5-1 and TRBJ2-7, with D tentatively TRBD2 (5 bases). CDR1 is SGHRS, CDR2 YFSETQ, per germline. V lost 3 bases, J lost 3 bases, and 19 bases lay in between. The CDR3 has 16 residues. CDR3 DNA: TGCGCCAGCAGCTCGAGTACCCCGGGATTCCACTACGAGCAGTACTTC. It specifies CASSSSTPGFHYEQYF. Full variable domain (rest looked up from reference TRBV5-1 and TRBJ2-7): KAGVTQTPRYLIKTRGQQVTLSCSPISGHRSVSWYQQTPGQGLQFLFEYFSETQRNKGNFPGRFSGRQFSNSRSEMNVSTLELGDSALYLCASSSSTPGFHYEQYFGPGTRLTVT.

The chain has TRBV11-2 and TRBJ2-5; 11 bases fit TRBD2. This CDR3 contains 18 residues. CDR1 SGHAT and CDR2 FQNNGV come from the germline V gene. V trimming: 2 bases; J trimming: 2 bases; junction bases outside the gene matches: 10. The CDR3 region is CASSLSLAGGPVQETQYF. CDR3 nucleotide sequence: TGTGCCAGCAGCTTATCCTTAGCGGGGGGGCCCGTACAAGAGACCCAGTACTTC.

The chain links TRBV9 to TRBJ2-1; 7 bases fit TRBD2. V lost 1 base to trimming and J lost 4 bases; unmatched junction nucleotides: 5. Germline lookup yields CDR1 SGDLS and CDR2 YYNGEE. This CDR3 is 15 amino acids long. The CDR3 here is CASSVRASGYNEQFF. DNA of the CDR3: TGTGCCAGCAGCGTAAGGGCTAGCGGTTACAATGAGCAGTTCTTC.